Following are 2 T cell receptor beta chains from one sample sequenced in a study of neurological immune-mediated disorders. TCRdb analysed the 5' RACE reads with MiXCR anew, one entry per CDR3 protein. This sample carries fewer than 80,000 distinct CDR3 sequences, around 4.8% of them seen once, and the ten largest clones take less than 4%. Sequenced material: PBMCs. The receptors come from a woman in her forties or fifties with multiple sclerosis.

This clonotype was found many times. This rearrangement joins TRBV6-1 to TRBJ2-5, with 7 bases lining up with TRBD2. The V and J ends lost 4 bases and 4 bases, in that order; junction bases with no gene match: 3. Germline-derived CDR1 and CDR2 are MNHNS and SASEGT. This CDR3 has 13 amino acids. DNA for the CDR3: TGTGCCAGCAGTGCTAGCGGCCGAGAGACCCAGTACTTC. It encodes CASSASGRETQYF.

There are a few counts of this clonotype. The chain carries TRBV5-1 and TRBJ1-2; 8 bases align to TRBD1. Trimming took 2 bases from V and 5 from J; bases not matched to a gene: 2. The CDR3 runs to 13 residues. Germline lookup yields CDR1 SGHRS and CDR2 YFSETQ. CDR3 nucleotides: TGCGCCAGCAGCTTATGGACAGGGTATGGCTACACCTTC. This gives the protein CASSLWTGYGYTF.